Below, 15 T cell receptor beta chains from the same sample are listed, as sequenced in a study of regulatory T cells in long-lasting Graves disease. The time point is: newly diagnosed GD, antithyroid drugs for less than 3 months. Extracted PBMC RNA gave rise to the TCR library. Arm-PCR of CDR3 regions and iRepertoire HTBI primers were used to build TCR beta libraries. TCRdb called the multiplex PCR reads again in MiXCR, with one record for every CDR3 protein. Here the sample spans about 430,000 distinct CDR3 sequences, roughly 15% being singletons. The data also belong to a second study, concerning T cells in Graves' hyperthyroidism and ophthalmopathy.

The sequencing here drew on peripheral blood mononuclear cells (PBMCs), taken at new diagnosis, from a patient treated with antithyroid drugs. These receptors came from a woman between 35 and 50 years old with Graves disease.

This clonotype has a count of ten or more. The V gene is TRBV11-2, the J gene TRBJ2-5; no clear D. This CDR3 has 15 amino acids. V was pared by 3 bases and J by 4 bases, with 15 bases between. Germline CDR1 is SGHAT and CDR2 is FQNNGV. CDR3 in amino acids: CASSFESHWGETQYF. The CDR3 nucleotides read TGTGCCAGCAGCTTCGAGTCTCATTGGGGAGAGACCCAGTACTTC.

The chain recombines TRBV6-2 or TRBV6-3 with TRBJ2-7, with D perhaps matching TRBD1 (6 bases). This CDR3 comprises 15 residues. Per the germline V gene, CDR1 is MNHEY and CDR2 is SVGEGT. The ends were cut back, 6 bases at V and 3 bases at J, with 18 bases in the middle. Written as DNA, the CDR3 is TGTGCCAGCAGCGGCGGTACCAGGGGAGTCTACGAGCAGTACTTC. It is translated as CASSGGTRGVYEQYF.

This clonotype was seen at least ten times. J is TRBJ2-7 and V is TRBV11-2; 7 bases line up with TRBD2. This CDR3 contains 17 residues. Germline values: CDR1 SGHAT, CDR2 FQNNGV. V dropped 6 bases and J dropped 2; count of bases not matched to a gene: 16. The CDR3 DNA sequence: TGTGCCAGCAGAGGCCTGATCTCGCGGGAGAGGACCTACGAGCAGTACTTC. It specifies CASRGLISRERTYEQYF.

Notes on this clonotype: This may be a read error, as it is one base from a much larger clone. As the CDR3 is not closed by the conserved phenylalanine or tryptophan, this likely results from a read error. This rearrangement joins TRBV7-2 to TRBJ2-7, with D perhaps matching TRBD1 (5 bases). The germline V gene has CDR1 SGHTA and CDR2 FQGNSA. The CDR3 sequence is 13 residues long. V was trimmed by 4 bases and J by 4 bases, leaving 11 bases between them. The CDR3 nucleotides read TGTGCCAGCAGCTCCCACCAGGGTTACGAGCAGTACCTC. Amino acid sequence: CASSSHQGYEQYL.

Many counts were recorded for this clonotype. The CDR3 bases are TGTGCCAGCGGAGGGTTTTTACAGGGGCACTCGGAGACCCAGTACTTC. This encodes CASGGFLQGHSETQYF. The V and J genes are TRBV11-2 and TRBJ2-5; D might be TRBD1 (7 bases). The germline V gene encodes CDR1 SGHAT and CDR2 FQNNGV. The CDR3 spans 16 residues. Trimming removed 8 bases from V and 5 bases from J, with 24 bases in between.

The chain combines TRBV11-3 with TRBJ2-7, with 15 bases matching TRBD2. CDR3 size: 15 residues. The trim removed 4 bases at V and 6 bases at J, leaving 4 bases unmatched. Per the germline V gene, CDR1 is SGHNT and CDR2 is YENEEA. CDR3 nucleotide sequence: TGTGCCAGCAGCTGGGGACTAGCGGGAGGATCCGAGCAGTACTTC. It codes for CASSWGLAGGSEQYF.

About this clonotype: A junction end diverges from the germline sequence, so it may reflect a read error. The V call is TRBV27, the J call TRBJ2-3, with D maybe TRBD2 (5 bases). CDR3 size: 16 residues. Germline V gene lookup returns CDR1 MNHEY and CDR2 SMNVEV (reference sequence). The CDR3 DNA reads TGTGCCATCAGTGAGTTGAGGGTCGAGAGGACAGATACGCAGTATTTT. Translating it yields CAISELRVERTDTQYF.

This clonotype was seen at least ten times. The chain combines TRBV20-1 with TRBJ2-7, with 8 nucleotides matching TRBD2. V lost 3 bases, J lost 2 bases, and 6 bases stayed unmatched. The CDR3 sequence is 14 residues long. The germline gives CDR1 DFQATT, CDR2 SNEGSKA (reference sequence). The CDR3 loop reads CSASPGLVTYEQYF. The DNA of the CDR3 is TGCAGTGCTAGCCCGGGACTAGTTACCTACGAGCAGTACTTC.

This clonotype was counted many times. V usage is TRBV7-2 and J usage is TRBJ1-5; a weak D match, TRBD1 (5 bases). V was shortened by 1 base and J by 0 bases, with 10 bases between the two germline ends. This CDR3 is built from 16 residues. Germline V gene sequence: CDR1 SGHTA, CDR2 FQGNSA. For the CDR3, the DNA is TGTGCCAGCAGCTTAGAAAGGGGCGGTAGCAATCAGCCCCAGCATTTT. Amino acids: CASSLERGGSNQPQHF.

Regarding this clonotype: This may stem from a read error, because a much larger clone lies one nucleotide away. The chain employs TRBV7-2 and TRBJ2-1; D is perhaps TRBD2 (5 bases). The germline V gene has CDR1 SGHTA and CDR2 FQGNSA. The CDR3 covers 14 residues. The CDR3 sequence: CASSPRGGTAERFF. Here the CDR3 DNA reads TGTGCCAGCAGCCCCCGGGGTGGTACAGCTGAGCGGTTCTTC.

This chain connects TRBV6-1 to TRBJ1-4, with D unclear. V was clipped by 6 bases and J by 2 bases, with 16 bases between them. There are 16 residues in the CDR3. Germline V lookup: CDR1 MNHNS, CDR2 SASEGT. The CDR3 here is CASSLDLGPTNEKLFF. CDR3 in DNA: TGTGCCAGCAGCCTCGACCTGGGCCCCACTAATGAAAAACTGTTTTTT.

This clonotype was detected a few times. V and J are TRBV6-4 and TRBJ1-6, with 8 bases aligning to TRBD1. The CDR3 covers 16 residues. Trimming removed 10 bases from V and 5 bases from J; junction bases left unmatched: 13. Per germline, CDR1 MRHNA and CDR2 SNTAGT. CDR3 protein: CAILTLGQEDNSPLHF. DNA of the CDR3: TGTGCCATCCTTACCCTGGGACAGGAAGATAATTCACCCCTCCACTTT.

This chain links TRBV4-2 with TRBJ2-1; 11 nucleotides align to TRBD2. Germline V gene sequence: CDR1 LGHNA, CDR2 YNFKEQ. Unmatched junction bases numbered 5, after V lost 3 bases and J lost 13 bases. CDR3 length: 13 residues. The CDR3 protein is CASSQNSGRVQFF. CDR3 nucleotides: TGTGCCAGCAGCCAGAATAGCGGGAGGGTTCAGTTCTTC.

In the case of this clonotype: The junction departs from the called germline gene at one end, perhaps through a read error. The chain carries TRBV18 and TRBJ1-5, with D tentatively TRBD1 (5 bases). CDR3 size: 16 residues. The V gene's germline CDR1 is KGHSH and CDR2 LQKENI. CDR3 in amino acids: CASSPTELTDFQPEHF. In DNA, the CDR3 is TGTGCCAGCTCACCAACGGAATTGACAGATTTTCAGCCCGAGCATTTT.

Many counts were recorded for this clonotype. The CDR3 loop reads CAWGTPARGGLNTEAFF. The CDR3 DNA reads as TGTGCCTGGGGCACACCAGCCCGCGGGGGTCTGAACACTGAAGCTTTCTTT. This chain links TRBV30 with TRBJ1-1, with a possible D match to TRBD1 (5 bases). The V end was cut by 5 bases, the J end by 0 bases, with 22 bases between. The germline CDR1 and CDR2 sequences are GTSNPN and SVGIG (reference sequence). This CDR3 has 17 amino acids.